Below are 24 T cell receptor beta chains sequenced from a single sample in a study of beta chain features in type 1 diabetes. General observations from the study: Moderate but significant shortening of TCRB CDR3s was recorded in all four CD4+ subsets from Type 1 diabetes patients.

These receptors have no known antigen. Expressed TCRB transcripts were sequenced because the isolated RNA had all been reverse transcribed beforehand. The data were produced by immunoSEQ multiplex PCR, yet TCRdb's version contains in-frame clones alone and is incomplete. The sample carries tens of thousands of clones, around three fifths recorded once. The source material was stem cell memory CD4+ T cells from blood. These TCRs come from a young man with type 1 diabetes.

The V and J genes are TRBV18 and TRBJ1-1; D uncertain. This CDR3 region has 14 residues. Germline CDR1 and CDR2: KGHSH and LQKENI. With 1 base removed from V and 2 bases from J, the gap between germline ends came to 8 bases. CDR3 in DNA: TGTGCCAGCTCACCACGGGCAACTAACACTGAAGCTTTCTTT. Its protein product is CASSPRATNTEAFF.

The rearrangement uses TRBV29-1 and TRBJ2-3; a weak D match, TRBD2 (5 bases). The germline V and J ends were trimmed by 3 bases and 6 bases, with 19 bases remaining between them. The CDR3 totals 15 residues. Germline V gives CDR1 SQVTM, CDR2 ANQGSEA. The DNA of the CDR3 is TGCAGCGTTGAGTTACGGGATGGGGTTACGGATACGCAGTATTTT. Translated: CSVELRDGVTDTQYF.

The chain combines TRBV19 with TRBJ2-5; 12 bases agree with TRBD2. Unmatched junction bases numbered 7, after V lost 5 bases and J lost 6 bases. Germline V gene data show CDR1 as LNHDA and CDR2 as SQIVND (reference sequence). CDR3 length equals 15 residues. The CDR3 loop reads CASSPLAGGRQTQYF. CDR3 nucleotide sequence: TGTGCCAGTAGTCCACTAGCGGGAGGTCGCCAGACCCAGTACTTC.

V is TRBV7-2 and J is TRBJ1-5, with TRBD1 as a possible D gene (5 bases). The V end lost 5 bases, the J end lost 6 bases, and 20 bases lay between the germline ends. CDR3 length: 16 residues. Germline CDR1 reads SGHTA; CDR2 reads FQGNSA. The CDR3 DNA reads TGTGCCAGCAGCCACGGCTCAGTGGGGGGATCTCAGCCCCAGCATTTT. It translates to CASSHGSVGGSQPQHF.

The CDR3 reads CASSPGVGTDTQYF. CDR3 bases: TGTGCCAGCAGCCCAGGGGTGGGAACAGATACGCAGTATTTT. This sequence joins TRBV6-5 and TRBJ2-3; TRBD1 is a possible D gene (6 bases). V shed 6 bases and J shed 3 bases, with 13 bases lying between them. The CDR3 consists of 14 residues. The germline CDR1 and CDR2 sequences are MNHEY and SVGAGI.

The chain carries TRBV7-2 and TRBJ1-2; D is unclear. Deletions cut 4 bases from V and 1 base from J, with 4 bases between. The CDR3 extends over 12 amino acids. Germline V lookup: CDR1 SGHTA, CDR2 FQGNSA. CDR3 in DNA: TGTGCCAGCAGCTCGGGTAACTATGGCTACACCTTC. Translated: CASSSGNYGYTF.

This clone was detected a few times. V gene TRBV19 combines with J gene TRBJ2-2; D gene uncertain. V was cut by 4 bases and J by 1 base, with 10 bases left in between. This CDR3 spans 15 amino acids. In germline, CDR1 is LNHDA, CDR2 SQIVND (reference sequence). For the CDR3, the DNA is TGTGCCAGTAGTACCCGACACATGAACACCGGGGAGCTGTTTTTT. This codes for CASSTRHMNTGELFF.

In this sample, this clone turned up once. The chain combines TRBV5-6 with TRBJ2-6, with 7 bases lining up with TRBD1. With V trimmed by 2 bases and J by 0 bases, 8 bases remained unmatched. The CDR3 is 18 residues long. CDR1 is SGHDT and CDR2 is YYEEEE in the germline V gene. CDR3 nucleotide sequence: TGTGCCAGCAGCTTTGGTTGGACAGGAAGCTCTGGGGCCAACGTCCTGACTTTC. Residues: CASSFGWTGSSGANVLTF.

The chain couples TRBV5-1 to TRBJ1-2; the match to TRBD1 covers 9 bases. V was pared by 4 bases and J by 4 bases, with 5 bases of the junction left unmatched. Germline CDR1 SGHRS, CDR2 YFSETQ. The CDR3 length is 14 residues. CDR3 nucleotide sequence: TGCGCCAGCAGCCCAGGGGGACAGGGCTATGGCTACACCTTC. Amino acids: CASSPGGQGYGYTF.

V usage is TRBV12-5 and J usage is TRBJ2-5; the D gene is possibly TRBD1 (6 bases). Germline V gene data show CDR1 as LGHNT and CDR2 as FRNRAP. V lost 7 bases, J lost 0 bases, and 15 bases lay in between. The CDR3 runs to 15 residues. CDR3 DNA: TGTGCTAGTGCCCCGGGGCGGACAGACCAAGAGACCCAGTACTTC. It yields the protein CASAPGRTDQETQYF. The full variable domain, rest sourced from reference TRBV12-5 and TRBJ2-5, is DARVTQTPRHKVTEMGQEVTMRCQPILGHNTVFWYRQTMMQGLELLAYFRNRAPLDDSGMPKDRFSAEMPDATLATLKIQPSEPRDSAVYFCASAPGRTDQETQYFGPGTRLLVL.

This clone has only a few counts. This chain links TRBV2 with TRBJ2-7; D unresolved. The CDR3 extends over 14 amino acids. V was shortened by 4 bases and J by 2 bases, with 12 bases between the two germline ends. CDR1 is SNHLY, CDR2 FYNNEI, per germline. The CDR3 protein is CASSGRRLTYEQYF. CDR3 sequence (DNA): TGTGCCAGCAGTGGCCGCAGGTTGACCTACGAGCAGTACTTC. The variable domain in full, completed from reference TRBV2 and TRBJ2-7, reads EPEVTQTPSHQVTQMGQEVILRCVPISNHLYFYWYRQILGQKVEFLVSFYNNEISEKSEIFDDQFSVERPDGSNFTLKIRSTKLEDSAMYFCASSGRRLTYEQYFGPGTRLTVT.

This clone was detected a few times. The chain couples TRBV11-3 to TRBJ2-3; 9 bases map to TRBD2. V shed 1 base and J 4 bases; nucleotides not matched to a gene: 6. Germline-derived CDR1 and CDR2 are SGHNT and YENEEA. This CDR3 comprises 16 residues. The CDR3, as DNA: TGTGCCAGCAGCTTAGGTCTAGCGGGGTACGCAGATACGCAGTATTTT. It specifies CASSLGLAGYADTQYF. Together with reference TRBV11-3 and TRBJ2-3, the CDR3 gives the full variable domain: EAGVVQSPRYKIIEKKQPVAFWCNPISGHNTLYWYLQNLGQGPELLIRYENEEAVDDSQLPKDRFSAERLKGVDSTLKIQPAELGDSAVYLCASSLGLAGYADTQYFGPGTRLTVL.

V gene TRBV7-6 combines with J gene TRBJ2-5; 8 nucleotides agree with TRBD2. This CDR3 contains 14 residues. Germline loops: CDR1 SGHVS, CDR2 FNYEAQ. V shed 5 bases and J 5 bases; nucleotides not matched to a gene: 7. CDR3 region: CASSLGLARETQYF. In DNA form, the CDR3 reads TGTGCCAGCAGCCTAGGACTAGCTAGGGAGACCCAGTACTTC. Together with reference TRBV7-6 and TRBJ2-5, the CDR3 gives the full variable domain: GAGVSQSPRYKVTKRGQDVALRCDPISGHVSLYWYRQALGQGPEFLTYFNYEAQQDKSGLPNDRFSAERPEGSISTLTIQRTEQRDSAMYRCASSLGLARETQYFGPGTRLLVL.

The CDR3 sequence: CASSPRRGAASSYNEQFF. DNA for the CDR3: TGTGCCAGCAGTCCCCGGCGGGGGGCGGCTTCTTCCTACAATGAGCAGTTCTTC. This chain links TRBV5-4 with TRBJ2-1; 8 bases line up with TRBD2. J gave up 1 base and V 5 bases, and 14 bases lay outside the gene matches. CDR1 is SGHNT and CDR2 is YYREEE in the germline V gene (reference sequence). This CDR3 is built from 18 residues.

The V call is TRBV7-9, the J call TRBJ1-2; 7 nucleotides align to TRBD1. From germline, CDR1 is SEHNR and CDR2 FQNEAQ (reference sequence). V lost 5 bases to trimming and J lost 4 bases; unmatched junction nucleotides: 4. This CDR3 has 13 residues. CDR3 protein: CASSPDRVYGYTF. The CDR3 DNA reads TGTGCCAGCAGCCCCGACAGGGTCTATGGCTACACCTTC.

This clone showed up just a few times. The chain joins TRBV7-2 to TRBJ2-7, with a weak D call TRBD2 (6 bases). V lost 3 bases to trimming and J lost 4 bases, with 16 bases between them. The CDR3 spans 15 residues. The germline V gene encodes CDR1 SGHTA and CDR2 FQGNSA. DNA of the CDR3: TGTGCCAGCAGCTTGCGGGACTCCGAAACATACGAGCAGTACTTC. Translating it yields CASSLRDSETYEQYF.

This clone was observed a single time. The V call is TRBV11-2, the J call TRBJ2-7; D is unresolved. In germline, CDR1 is SGHAT, CDR2 FQNNGV. V lost 5 bases, J lost 6 bases, and 17 bases lay in between. The CDR3 runs 14 residues. As DNA, the CDR3 is TGTGCCAGCAGCCCGTCTTCAGGTGTTGGCGAGCAGTACTTC. Protein: CASSPSSGVGEQYF.

This clone has more than one count but fewer than ten. This sequence joins TRBV29-1 and TRBJ1-1, with 8 bases that match TRBD1. From germline, CDR1 is SQVTM and CDR2 ANQGSEA. The CDR3 totals 13 residues. V shed 1 base, J shed 5 bases, and the junction held 3 bases outside the gene matches. CDR3 nucleotide sequence: TGCAGCGTTGAAGGGACAGGGAGTACTGAAGCTTTCTTT. Translation gives CSVEGTGSTEAFF.

The gene calls are TRBV5-1 and TRBJ2-3; 7 bases map to TRBD2. From germline, CDR1 is SGHRS and CDR2 YFSETQ. The CDR3 is 15 residues long. Trimming cost V 3 bases and J 6 bases; bases outside gene matches: 10. CDR3 nucleotides: TGCGCCAGCAGCTCCCGGGACTACCGGAGGGATACGCAGTATTTT. This encodes CASSSRDYRRDTQYF.

The chain is built from TRBV7-9 and TRBJ2-7; D is uncertain. This CDR3 is built from 12 residues. The germline V gene has CDR1 SEHNR and CDR2 FQNEAQ (reference sequence). V was clipped by 2 bases and J by 6 bases, with 8 bases between them. The CDR3 sequence: CASSLTSGEQYF. CDR3 nucleotides: TGTGCCAGCAGCTTAACGTCCGGCGAGCAGTACTTC.

The V gene is TRBV7-7, the J gene TRBJ2-5; 9 positions agree with TRBD1. This CDR3 comprises 15 residues. J gave up 5 bases and V 3 bases, and 7 bases lay outside the gene matches. CDR1 is SSHAT and CDR2 is FNYEAQ in the germline V gene (reference sequence). The CDR3 protein is CASSFGDREKETQYF. The CDR3 coding sequence is TGTGCCAGCAGCTTTGGGGACAGGGAAAAGGAGACCCAGTACTTC.

The chain employs TRBV30 and TRBJ2-3; D is uncertain. V lost 1 base, J lost 2 bases, and 4 bases lay in between. Germline V lookup: CDR1 GTSNPN, CDR2 SVGIG (reference sequence). CDR3 length: 12 amino acids. The CDR3 DNA reads as TGTGCCTGGAGTGGAGACACAGATACGCAGTATTTT. Its translation is CAWSGDTDTQYF. The whole variable domain, remainder taken from reference TRBV30 and TRBJ2-3, is SQTIHQWPATLVQPVGSPLSLECTVEGTSNPNLYWYRQAAGRGLQLLFYSVGIGQISSEVPQNLSASRPQDRQFILSSKKLLLSDSGFYLCAWSGDTDTQYFGPGTRLTVL.

The gene calls are TRBV28 and TRBJ2-7, with a possible D match to TRBD2 (5 bases). Germline V gene data show CDR1 as MDHEN and CDR2 as SYDVKM. V shed 6 bases and J shed 5 bases, with 20 bases lying between them. This CDR3 spans 15 amino acids. The CDR3 sequence: CASSPRRVGSHEQYF. The CDR3 coding sequence is TGTGCCAGCAGCCCACGACGGGTTGGGAGTCACGAGCAGTACTTC.

The J gene is TRBJ2-1, the V gene TRBV5-6; no clear D. V was shortened by 0 bases and J by 5 bases, with 6 bases between the two germline ends. Germline-derived CDR1 and CDR2 are SGHDT and YYEEEE. The CDR3 covers 13 residues. The CDR3 here is CASSLGLHNEQFF. Here the CDR3 DNA reads TGTGCCAGCAGCTTGGGACTCCACAATGAGCAGTTCTTC.